This TCR beta chain stems from a study of technical replicates of blood from several donors (dated by TCRdb to between 2016 and 2019). Note on this clone: Its antigen specificity is not known. Base quality data are lacking; no much larger clone is found one base away.

The library came from the immunoSEQ multiplex PCR assay. Drawn from immuneACCESS, this table holds only the in-frame rearrangements with V and J called that TCRdb kept. Clones are partly lost; checked studies trace under half to an unresolved V gene and leave the rest unexplained. The table for this sample lists over 80,000 clones; roughly 96% of them were counted only once. The ten largest clones take up approximately 0.37% of the sample. Spanning cysteine to phenylalanine, the CDR3 consists of 16 amino acids. Only the CDR3 DNA stays, 48 bases, in frame from base 1. Trimming leaves V shorter by 6 bases and J shorter by 4 bases, with the junction holding 14 bases beyond the gene matches. For CDR1 and CDR2, the germline V gene (reference sequence) lists PRHDT and FYEKMQ.

This receptor was obtained from a human donor in good health. This chain joins TRBV13 to TRBJ1-2; 7 nucleotides in the junction match TRBD1. Sample: T cells isolated from PBMCs. CDR3 protein: CASRRVSEGQTYGYTF. The nucleotide sequence reads TGTGCCAGCAGACGGGTGTCTGAGGGACAGACCTATGGCTACACCTTC.